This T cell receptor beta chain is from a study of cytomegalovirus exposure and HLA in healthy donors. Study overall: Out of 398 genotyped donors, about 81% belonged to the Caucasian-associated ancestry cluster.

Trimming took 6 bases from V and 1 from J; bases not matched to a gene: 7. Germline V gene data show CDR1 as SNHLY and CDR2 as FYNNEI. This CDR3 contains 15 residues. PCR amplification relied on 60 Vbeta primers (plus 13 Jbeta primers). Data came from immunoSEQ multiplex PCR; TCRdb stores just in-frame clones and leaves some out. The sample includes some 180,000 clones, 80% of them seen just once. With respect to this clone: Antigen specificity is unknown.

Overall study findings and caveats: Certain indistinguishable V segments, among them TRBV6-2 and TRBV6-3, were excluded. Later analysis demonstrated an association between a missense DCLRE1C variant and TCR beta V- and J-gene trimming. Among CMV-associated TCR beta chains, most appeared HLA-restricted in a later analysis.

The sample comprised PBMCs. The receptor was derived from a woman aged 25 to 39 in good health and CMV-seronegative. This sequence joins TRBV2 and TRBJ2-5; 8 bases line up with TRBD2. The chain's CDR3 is CASREFGGVQETQYF. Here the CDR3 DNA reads TGTGCCAGCAGAGAATTCGGGGGGGTCCAAGAGACCCAGTACTTC. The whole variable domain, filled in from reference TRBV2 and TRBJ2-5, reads EPEVTQTPSHQVTQMGQEVILRCVPISNHLYFYWYRQILGQKVEFLVSFYNNEISEKSEIFDDQFSVERPDGSNFTLKIRSTKLEDSAMYFCASREFGGVQETQYFGPGTRLLVL.